Listed below are T cell receptor beta chains from one sample, sequenced in a study of a mutant IDH1 vaccine in newly diagnosed glioma. The protocol was immunoSEQ multiplex PCR, while the TCRdb copy is restricted to in-frame clones and leaves out a portion. The data contain around 15,000 clones, around 95% of them singletons. The specimen comprised peripheral blood mononuclear cells (PBMCs), sampled from a glioma patient treated with radiotherapy, temozolomide or both. These receptors were obtained from a woman between 18 and 29 years old with glioma. Some clones in this sample may be carry-over from other donors' samples. Each CDR3 is given without its conserved first and last residue. D genes are given only for firm matches.

j_gene: TRBJ1-2; d_gene: -; v_gene: TRBV29-1; CDR3aa: SVELQGHPYGYT
j_gene: TRBJ1-1; d_gene: -; v_gene: TRBV6-1; CDR3aa: ASSEDPGVNTEAF
j_gene: TRBJ2-4; d_gene: -; v_gene: TRBV4-1; CDR3aa: ASSQDNRGFFLASPAIQY
j_gene: TRBJ1-5; d_gene: -; v_gene: TRBV5-6; CDR3aa: ASSLAGRSNQPQH
j_gene: TRBJ2-7; d_gene: -; v_gene: TRBV6-5; CDR3aa: ASSRVQGPYEQY
j_gene: TRBJ2-3; d_gene: -; v_gene: TRBV6-5; CDR3aa: ASRLWGESDTQY
j_gene: -; d_gene: -; v_gene: TRBV7-9; CDR3aa: ASTKNVWGAEQY
j_gene: TRBJ1-3; d_gene: -; v_gene: TRBV5-1; CDR3aa: ASSLYSNGNTIY
j_gene: TRBJ1-2; d_gene: TRBD1; v_gene: TRBV7-2; CDR3aa: ASSLEGNRGSGGYT
j_gene: TRBJ2-3; d_gene: TRBD2; v_gene: TRBV18; CDR3aa: ASSPPSASGGRTDTQY
j_gene: TRBJ1-2; d_gene: TRBD1; v_gene: TRBV30; CDR3aa: AWSFGQGERIYT
j_gene: TRBJ2-3; d_gene: -; v_gene: TRBV7-2; CDR3aa: ASSSPSGTDTQY
j_gene: TRBJ1-3; d_gene: TRBD1; v_gene: TRBV19; CDR3aa: ASSRTRTGAGNTIY
j_gene: TRBJ1-2; d_gene: -; v_gene: TRBV28; CDR3aa: ASSSNPGVGDGYT
j_gene: TRBJ2-1; d_gene: -; v_gene: TRBV7-2; CDR3aa: ASSLVVQGGEQF
j_gene: TRBJ1-2; d_gene: TRBD1; v_gene: TRBV2; CDR3aa: ASSLYRGRTGYT
j_gene: TRBJ1-5; d_gene: -; v_gene: TRBV9; CDR3aa: ASSVSGLGQPQH
j_gene: TRBJ1-2; d_gene: -; v_gene: TRBV7-2; CDR3aa: ASSLVGGGSTYGYT
j_gene: TRBJ2-3; d_gene: -; v_gene: TRBV7-2; CDR3aa: ASSLAASGTQY
j_gene: TRBJ1-1; d_gene: -; v_gene: TRBV5-1; CDR3aa: ASRFDPSSNTEAF
j_gene: TRBJ1-4; d_gene: -; v_gene: TRBV19; CDR3aa: ASFQPLGVGEKLF
j_gene: TRBJ2-3; d_gene: -; v_gene: TRBV14; CDR3aa: ASSPQPTSTDTQY
j_gene: TRBJ2-3; d_gene: TRBD2; v_gene: TRBV2; CDR3aa: ASRSPGGLVTDTQY
j_gene: TRBJ1-1; d_gene: TRBD1; v_gene: TRBV5-4; CDR3aa: ASSGAQGAYTEAF
j_gene: TRBJ1-5; d_gene: -; v_gene: TRBV7-2; CDR3aa: ASSLAGASNQPQH
j_gene: TRBJ2-3; d_gene: TRBD2; v_gene: TRBV2; CDR3aa: ASSGTSGLRY
j_gene: TRBJ2-2; d_gene: -; v_gene: TRBV14; CDR3aa: ASSQQNTGELF
j_gene: TRBJ2-2; d_gene: -; v_gene: TRBV29-1; CDR3aa: SADYSTGELF
j_gene: TRBJ2-6; d_gene: TRBD1; v_gene: TRBV14; CDR3aa: ASSQDSLRDRVSGANVLT
j_gene: TRBJ2-7; d_gene: -; v_gene: TRBV27; CDR3aa: ASSNDRNSYEQY
j_gene: TRBJ1-5; d_gene: TRBD1; v_gene: TRBV6-1; CDR3aa: ASSEGGQGREPQH
j_gene: TRBJ1-2; d_gene: -; v_gene: TRBV18; CDR3aa: ASSPRNVKEGNYGYT
j_gene: TRBJ2-7; d_gene: -; v_gene: TRBV7-2; CDR3aa: ASSLRVRVGEQY